This T cell receptor beta chain was obtained from a study of T cells in Graves' hyperthyroidism and ophthalmopathy (dated by TCRdb to about 2019). Background on the whole study: Peripheral blood was sampled at the time of initial diagnosis, prior to any treatment. TCR V-J signatures able to tell the groups apart were searched for in a discovery cohort of approximately 95 patients, of whom over 40 had Graves' ophthalmopathy and more than 55 had stable Graves' hyperthyroidism. Prospective prediction of ophthalmopathy was tested in an independent validation cohort consisting of roughly 20 hyperthyroidism patients and 15 or so patients who later progressed to ophthalmopathy. The 90 to 100 discovery patients were randomly divided into training and test sets at a 7:3 ratio. The study also compared thyroid tissue and blood T-cell repertoires from five or six Graves' hyperthyroidism patients. Following sampling, methimazole starting at 30 mg daily was given to hyperthyroidism patients, and high-dose intravenous methylprednisolone was given to ophthalmopathy patients. TCR Vbeta CDR3 sequencing of 130 to 150 peripheral blood samples (approximately 44 ophthalmopathy, 75 to 80 hyperthyroidism and around 17 progressor patients) is reported in the paper.

Amplification of TCR beta CDR3 regions was carried out from RNA transcripts. For the first round of RT-PCR on the TCR CDR3, the HTBI primer set was used together with the Qiagen OneStep RT-PCR kit. Libraries were constructed in a second round of multiplex PCR, after which size selection and purification were performed. The libraries were sequenced on an Illumina HiSeq2000 using paired-end 100 bp reads. On the study's bioinformatics: SOAPnuke was used to process the raw data, with reads discarded if the reads contained adapters or uncalled bases, had a mean Phred below 15, or lacked an exact constant-primer or identifier match. COPE v1.2.5 was used to merge the high-quality paired reads, and each unique nucleotide sequence was defined as a clonotype. MiTCR v1.1 was used to align clonotypes to the IMGT TRBV, TRBD and TRBJ reference segments. Only V-J combinations with frequency above 0.0001, covering 99.2% of repertoires, were analysed. A TCS score was defined as the ratio between F50 (clonal expansion) and ExV (chaos), using BLOSUM62-based TCRdist between CDR3 peptides within each V-J. Welch's t-statistics and random forest reduced 450 to 600 V-J features to about 13, which were used in a naive Bayes classifier (R e1071). The public sequencing data were trimmed at Q25 with fastp and processed into clonotypes with MiXCR by TCRdb, which kept only in-frame beta chains. Rows are combined by CDR3 protein, so each entry shows the most common genes and DNA. TCRdb's processing, not the authors', yielded these V and J calls. Here the sample has 530,000 or so distinct CDR3 sequences; roughly 17% occur a single time. The ten largest account for around 17% of the sample.

Results and caveats for the whole study, not just this receptor: In validation, the model predicted progression to ophthalmopathy a median of roughly 6.1 months before onset, with 65% to 71% sensitivity and more than 72% specificity. No statistical method was used to set the sample size in advance, and investigators knew the group allocation. Most expanded thyroid clonotypes (frequency above 0.001) were also detected in blood, a finding suggesting that blood repertoires may reflect thyroid immune responses. Ophthalmopathy was separated from stable hyperthyroidism by a 13 V-J signature model, with approximately 85% sensitivity and about 81% specificity obtained in cross-validation and 80%/75% obtained in testing.

Ophthalmopathy patients had moderately to severely active disease, with a Clinical Activity Score of 3 or more, a NOSPECS grade of 4 or more, and a disease duration of less than 3 months. The study excluded patients with uncontrolled infections, other autoimmune diseases, pregnancy or lactation. Clinical symptoms, serum thyroxine and TRAb, thyroid ultrasound, and orbital computed tomography formed the basis for the diagnoses. PBMCs were separated from roughly 10 ml of fresh peripheral blood using Ficoll-Paque density gradient centrifugation. Total RNA was extracted using Trizol reagent, and RNA quality was assessed on an Agilent 2100 Bioanalyzer. Trimming leaves V shorter by 4 bases and J shorter by 1 base, with the junction holding 6 bases beyond the gene matches. The CDR3 sequence holds 15 residues, the cysteine and phenylalanine included. CDR3 DNA is the only sequence kept; it has 45 bases, read in frame from the first base. The germline V gene gives CDR1 as SGHDT and CDR2 as YYEEEE.

This clonotype showed up many times. The antigen this receptor binds is unknown. Base qualities are missing; no much larger clone stands one base away. Here the chain combines TRBV5-6 and TRBJ2-7; 9 middle bases align to TRBD2. This sequence was found in a woman younger than 30 with Graves' ophthalmopathy. Sequencing input: blood. The nucleotide sequence reads as follows: TGTGCCAGCAGCCCCGGACTAGCGAGATCCTACGAGCAGTACTTC. Its translation is CASSPGLARSYEQYF.